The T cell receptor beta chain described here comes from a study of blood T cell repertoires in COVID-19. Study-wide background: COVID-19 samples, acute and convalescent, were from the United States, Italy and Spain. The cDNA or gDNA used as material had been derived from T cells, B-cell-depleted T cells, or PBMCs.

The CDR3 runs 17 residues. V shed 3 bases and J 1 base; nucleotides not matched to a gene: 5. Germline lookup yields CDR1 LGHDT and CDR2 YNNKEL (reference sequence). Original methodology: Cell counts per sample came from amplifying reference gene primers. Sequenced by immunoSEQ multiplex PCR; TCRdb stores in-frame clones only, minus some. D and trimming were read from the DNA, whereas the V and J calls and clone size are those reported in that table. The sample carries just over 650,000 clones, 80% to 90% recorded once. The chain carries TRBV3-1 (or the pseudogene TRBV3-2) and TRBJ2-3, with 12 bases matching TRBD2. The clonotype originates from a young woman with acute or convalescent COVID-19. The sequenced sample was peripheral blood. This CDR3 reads CASSHDRLAGGTDTQYF. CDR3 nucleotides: TGTGCCAGCAGCCACGATCGACTAGCGGGGGGCACAGATACGCAGTATTTT.